These 2 T cell receptor beta chains share one sample of origin, sequenced in a study of T cells in Graves' hyperthyroidism and ophthalmopathy. It was RNA transcripts that yielded the amplified TCR beta CDR3 regions. HTBI primers were employed in a first-round RT-PCR of the TCR CDR3. MiXCR, run by TCRdb on the multiplex PCR reads, gives a single entry per CDR3 protein. The table shows 490,000 or so distinct CDR3 sequences, with about 16% occurring only once. The sample comprised blood. The receptors derive from a woman in her twenties or thirties with Graves' ophthalmopathy.

This clonotype was seen only a few times. The chain is built from TRBV7-9 and TRBJ1-1, with 7 bases that match TRBD1. CDR3 length equals 15 residues. V was clipped by 5 bases and J by 3 bases; unmatched bases: 9. Looked up from germline, CDR1 is SEHNR and CDR2 is FQNEAQ (reference sequence). The CDR3 sequence is CASSLQGFEDTEAFF. In DNA, the CDR3 is TGTGCCAGCAGCCTACAGGGGTTTGAGGACACTGAAGCTTTCTTT.

This clonotype came up many times. This chain joins TRBV20-1 and TRBJ2-3, with a possible D match to TRBD1 (8 bases). Per the germline V gene, CDR1 is DFQATT and CDR2 is SNEGSKA (reference sequence). Trimming removed 6 bases at V and 5 bases at J, with 12 bases between. This CDR3 contains 12 residues. CDR3 sequence (DNA): TGCAGTGCGGGGGGGACAGGAGATACGCAGTATTTT. It translates to CSAGGTGDTQYF.